The rows below give T cell receptor beta chains drawn from one sample of a study of blood T cell repertoires in COVID-19. The table came from immunoSEQ multiplex PCR; TCRdb's copy has only in-frame clones and leaves some out. This sample yields around 620,000 clones, of which approximately 90% are seen a single time; 0.2% to 0.3% belongs to the top ten. The sequenced sample was peripheral blood. The receptors were gathered from a woman aged 18-29 years with acute or convalescent COVID-19. Both conserved end residues are part of each CDR3. A D gene is named only where the DNA matches it firmly. A clone size is listed for some rows: how often the clone was seen (once, few, many), or a class if it is expanded.

CASSSGYEQYF	TGCGCCAGCAGCTCGGGATACGAGCAGTACTTC	TRBJ2-7	TRBV5-1	.	.
CASSVEGHPYNEQFF	TGTGCCAGCAGCGTAGAGGGACATCCCTACAATGAGCAGTTCTTC	TRBJ2-1	TRBV9	once	.
CASSPRTETKRTGELFF	TGTGCCAGCTCACCAAGGACAGAAACAAAGCGGACCGGGGAGCTGTTTTTT	TRBJ2-2	TRBV18	.	.
CASSPGTRNTEAFF	TGCGCCAGCAGCCCCGGGACAAGGAACACTGAAGCTTTCTTT	TRBJ1-1	TRBV5-1	few	.
CASSPDRGHGYTF	TGCGCCAGCAGCCCAGACAGGGGCCATGGCTACACCTTC	TRBJ1-2	TRBV4-3	.	TRBD1
CASSEEQGARLNTGELFF	TGTGCCAGCAGTGAAGAACAAGGGGCGCGGTTGAACACCGGGGAGCTGTTTTTT	TRBJ2-2	TRBV6-1	.	.
CASSLGLYNYGYTF	TGCGCCAGCAGCTTGGGGCTGTATAACTATGGCTACACCTTC	TRBJ1-2	TRBV5-1	.	.
CASSDGGAAVYGYTF	TGTGCCAGCAGTGACGGGGGTGCTGCGGTCTATGGCTACACCTTC	TRBJ1-2	TRBV25-1	.	.
CASSLSQGMGTEAFF	TGTGCCAGCAGCTTATCACAGGGAATGGGTACTGAAGCTTTCTTT	TRBJ1-1	TRBV7-8	.	.
CAWSQGRNQPQHF	TGTGCCTGGAGCCAAGGGAGAAATCAGCCCCAGCATTTT	TRBJ1-5	TRBV30	once	.
CATSRDQQGNNQPQHF	TGTGCCACCAGCAGAGATCAACAGGGAAACAATCAGCCCCAGCATTTT	TRBJ1-5	TRBV15	once	.
CASSHLTGAYGYTF	TGCGCCAGCAGCCACCTTACAGGGGCCTATGGCTACACCTTC	TRBJ1-2	TRBV5-1	.	TRBD1
CARVHIQLFF	TGTGCCAGGGTCCACATCCAGCTGTTTTTT	TRBJ2-2	TRBV19	.	.
CASSREVLAKNIQYF	TGTGCCAGCAGTCGGGAGGTCTTAGCCAAAAACATTCAGTACTTC	TRBJ2-4	TRBV2	.	TRBD2
CATSGTGGNQPQHF	TGTGCCACCAGCGGGACAGGGGGCAATCAGCCCCAGCATTTT	TRBJ1-5	TRBV24-1	.	TRBD1
CAISEQQGVGYTF	TGTGCCATCAGCGAACAACAGGGGGTAGGCTACACCTTC	TRBJ1-2	TRBV10-3	.	TRBD1
CAWMDSLNEKLFF	TGTGCCTGGATGGACAGCCTTAATGAAAAACTGTTTTTT	TRBJ1-4	TRBV30	.	.
CASSLDRIEGAF	TGTGCCAGCAGCTTGGACAGAATCGAGGGAGCCTTC	TRBJ1-2	TRBV9	.	.
CASSVRLAGGSTGELFF	TGTGCCAGCAGCGTTAGACTAGCGGGGGGAAGCACCGGGGAGCTGTTTTTT	TRBJ2-2	TRBV4-2	.	TRBD2
CATSREEAPDGGETQYF	TGTGCCACCAGCAGAGAAGAGGCACCTGACGGAGGAGAGACCCAGTACTTC	TRBJ2-5	TRBV15	once	.
CASSEYFQTEYNEQFF	TGTGCCAGCAGTGAATATTTCCAGACAGAGTACAATGAGCAGTTCTTC	TRBJ2-1	TRBV25-1	.	.
CASSAPGRSSYEQYF	TGCGCCAGCAGCGCCCCGGGAAGGAGCTCCTACGAGCAGTACTTC	TRBJ2-7	TRBV5-1	.	.
CATSISDTQYF	TGTGCCACCAGTATATCAGATACGCAGTATTTT	TRBJ2-3	TRBV24-1	.	.
CASSRDREETQYF	TGCGCCAGCAGCCGGGACAGGGAAGAGACCCAGTACTTC	TRBJ2-5	TRBV5-1	.	TRBD1
CASSQDLVRVAPITNEQFF	TGCGCCAGCAGCCAAGATTTGGTCAGGGTGGCCCCGATAACGAATGAGCAGTTCTTC	TRBJ2-1	TRBV4-3	.	.
CASSFSGGASAGELFF	TGTGCCAGCAGCTTTAGCGGGGGGGCCTCCGCCGGGGAGCTGTTTTTT	TRBJ2-2	TRBV9	.	TRBD2
CASSLEETGMSEQFF	TGTGCCAGCAGCTTAGAAGAAACAGGGATGTCTGAGCAGTTCTTC	TRBJ2-1	TRBV7-9	.	.
CASSAWGGSHTGELFF	TGTGCCAGCAGTGCCTGGGGGGGTTCTCACACCGGGGAGCTGTTTTTT	TRBJ2-2	TRBV9	.	TRBD2
CASSLFRQGANQPQHF	TGTGCCAGCAGCTTATTTCGACAGGGGGCCAATCAGCCCCAGCATTTT	TRBJ1-5	TRBV7-2	.	TRBD1
CASSPGSYEQYF	TGTGCCAGCAGCCCAGGGTCCTACGAGCAGTACTTC	TRBJ2-7	TRBV5-5	.	.
CVSGTGYGYTF	TGTGTCTCCGGGACAGGATACGGCTACACCTTC	TRBJ1-2	TRBV12-3/TRBV12-4	.	TRBD1
CASSAWDSHQETQYF	TGTGCCAGCAGCGCCTGGGACAGCCATCAAGAGACCCAGTACTTC	TRBJ2-5	TRBV9	.	TRBD1
CASRLNYGYTF	TGTGCCAGTAGACTTAACTATGGCTACACCTTC	TRBJ1-2	TRBV19	.	.
CASSYSGQEESTEAFF	TGTGCCAGCAGTTACTCGGGTCAGGAGGAGAGCACTGAAGCTTTCTTT	TRBJ1-1	TRBV6-5	.	.
CASRSGQGGRDTQYF	TGCGCCAGCAGATCGGGGCAGGGGGGAAGGGATACGCAGTATTTT	TRBJ2-3	TRBV5-1	.	.
CSPTREGEDTEAFF	TGCAGTCCTACCCGGGAGGGGGAGGACACTGAAGCTTTCTTT	TRBJ1-1	TRBV29-1	.	.
CAWRGQVGEPQHF	TGTGCCTGGAGGGGACAGGTCGGAGAGCCCCAGCATTTT	TRBJ1-5	TRBV30	.	TRBD1
CASSVDLAGSTDTQYF	TGTGCCAGCAGCGTAGACTTAGCGGGGAGCACAGATACGCAGTATTTT	TRBJ2-3	TRBV9	.	TRBD2
CASSHPPGSSYNEQFF	TGCGCCAGCAGTCACCCCCCAGGTAGCTCCTACAATGAGCAGTTCTTC	TRBJ2-1	TRBV23-1	.	.
CASSPGRPGLSYNEQFF	TGCGCCAGCAGCCCGGGCCGCCCAGGACTGTCCTACAATGAGCAGTTCTTC	TRBJ2-1	TRBV5-1	.	.
CASSIDGTGGRPQHF	TGTGCCAGCTCCATAGACGGGACAGGGGGCAGGCCCCAGCATTTT	TRBJ1-5	TRBV18	.	TRBD1
CASSYRQDPSYEQYF	TGTGCCAGCAGCTACCGACAGGACCCTTCTTACGAGCAGTACTTC	TRBJ2-7	TRBV7-9	.	.
CASSLLISDSGELFF	TGTGCCAGCTCCCTCCTCATATCAGACTCCGGGGAGCTGTTTTTT	TRBJ2-2	TRBV18	.	.
CSVSRDRYTEAFF	TGCAGCGTTTCCCGGGACAGATACACTGAAGCTTTCTTT	TRBJ1-1	TRBV29-1	.	TRBD1
CASSLGQGYYYGYTF	TGTGCCAGCAGCTTAGGACAGGGGTATTACTATGGCTACACCTTC	TRBJ1-2	TRBV7-8	.	TRBD1
CSGNTMNTGELFF	TGCAGCGGAAACACAATGAACACCGGGGAGCTGTTTTTT	TRBJ2-2	TRBV29-1	.	.
CATSDPGFPADTQYF	TGTGCCACCAGTGATCCCGGGTTTCCCGCAGATACGCAGTATTTT	TRBJ2-3	TRBV24-1	.	.
CASSLRQTGGDEQYF	TGTGCCAGCAGTTTGCGGCAGACCGGAGGCGACGAGCAGTACTTC	TRBJ2-7	TRBV28	.	.
CAIPPRGFPFQPQHF	TGTGCCATACCCCCCCGCGGGTTCCCATTTCAGCCCCAGCATTTT	TRBJ1-5	TRBV11-3	few	.
CASSLARERGTEAFF	TGTGCCAGCAGCTTAGCGAGGGAACGGGGCACTGAAGCTTTCTTT	TRBJ1-1	TRBV7-9	.	.
CASSPDRRNYGYTF	TGTGCCAGCAGCCCGGACAGGAGGAACTATGGCTACACCTTC	TRBJ1-2	TRBV11-1	.	TRBD1
CASSPRQESIYEQYF	TGTGCCAGCAGCCCCAGACAGGAGTCCATCTACGAGCAGTACTTC	TRBJ2-7	TRBV7-2	.	.
CASSPGQITEAFF	TGCGCCAGCAGCCCGGGACAGATTACTGAAGCTTTCTTT	TRBJ1-1	TRBV5-1	.	TRBD1
CAWSARDSSNPYNEQFF	TGTGCCTGGAGTGCTCGAGACAGCTCGAACCCTTACAATGAGCAGTTCTTC	TRBJ2-1	TRBV30	.	.
CASSDPPGSKGGYTF	TGTGCCAGCAGTGACCCCCCCGGGTCCAAAGGCGGCTACACCTTC	TRBJ1-2	TRBV25-1	.	.
CASSANPGQGNYGYTF	TGTGCCAGCAGCGCTAACCCGGGACAGGGGAACTATGGCTACACCTTC	TRBJ1-2	TRBV11-2	.	TRBD1
CASSKRPDRHYEQYF	TGTGCCAGCAGCAAAAGGCCAGACAGGCACTACGAGCAGTACTTC	TRBJ2-7	TRBV21-1	.	.
CASRRTVNTEAFF	TGTGCCAGCCGACGGACAGTGAACACTGAAGCTTTCTTT	TRBJ1-1	TRBV21-1	.	.
CASSFGPGSTEAFF	TGTGCCAGCAGCTTTGGCCCGGGGAGCACTGAAGCTTTCTTT	TRBJ1-1	TRBV7-9	.	.
CATRGTGHGYTF	TGTGCCACCCGAGGGACAGGGCATGGCTACACCTTC	TRBJ1-2	TRBV24-1	.	TRBD1